The T cell receptor (beta chain) under discussion was sequenced for a study of cytotoxic CD8 clonotypes in ibrutinib-treated CLL. Study results and limitations: Clonality, elevated at ibrutinib response, dropped back toward baseline at progression.

Measured with immunoSEQ multiplex PCR; TCRdb has only the in-frame clones, and not every one. The table lists over 45,000 clones, 50% to 70% of them singletons, with roughly 21% in the top ten. V was pared by 4 bases and J by 3 bases, with 21 bases between. Germline values: CDR1 SGHRS, CDR2 YFSETQ. The length of the CDR3 is 17 residues. As for this clone: Its cognate antigen is unknown.

This receptor was identified in a human donor with chronic lymphocytic leukemia. The rearrangement joins TRBV5-1 to TRBJ2-3, with D perhaps TRBD1 (6 bases). The specimen was PBMCs, collected after 24 months of ibrutinib treatment. The CDR3 spells CASSRPTGGAWTDTQYF. CDR3 coding DNA: TGCGCCAGCAGCCGACCGACAGGAGGCGCCTGGACAGATACGCAGTATTTT.